Following are 2 T cell receptor beta chains from one sample sequenced in a study of T cells after yellow fever vaccination. TCRdb re-derived calls from the 5' RACE reads in MiXCR, one entry per CDR3 protein. The data show a few hundred thousand distinct CDR3 sequences, with about 9.9% seen just once and roughly a sixth held by the top ten. The source was PBMCs, collected on the day of the first yellow fever vaccination. These receptors all come from a man between 18 and 29 years old who received the YFV17D yellow fever vaccine.

CDR3 protein: CASSRSGTSVFEQFF. The CDR3 nucleotides read TGCGCCAGCAGCCGTTCTGGGACTAGTGTTTTTGAGCAGTTCTTC. V gene TRBV4-1 combines with J gene TRBJ2-1, with 8 positions matching TRBD2. The CDR3 extends over 15 amino acids. The germline CDR1 and CDR2 sequences are MGHRA and YSYEKL. V shed 4 bases, J shed 9 bases, and the junction held 11 bases outside the gene matches.

This chain links TRBV5-1 with TRBJ2-3; 8 bases line up with TRBD1. Germline CDR1 is SGHRS and CDR2 is YFSETQ. The CDR3 length is 15 residues. The V gene end was trimmed by 5 bases and the J gene end by 1 base; junction bases not matched to a gene: 6. The CDR3 sequence is CASRPGTGRTDTQYF. CDR3 DNA sequence: TGCGCCAGCAGGCCTGGGACAGGACGCACAGATACGCAGTATTTT.